Below are 10 T cell receptor beta chains sequenced from a single sample in a study of CD8 T cells in ankylosing spondylitis. These receptors have no known antigen. General study points: Ankylosing spondylitis blood appeared to be characterized by a TCR beta motif of eight highly homologous variants.

TCRdb re-analysed the 5' RACE reads in MiXCR, keeping a single row per CDR3 protein. In the table there are approximately 540,000 distinct CDR3 sequences, roughly an eighth of which are singletons. The sample was blood, either unsorted or a sorted T cell fraction (not recorded which). The receptors were sampled from a male donor with ankylosing spondylitis.

This clonotype appeared many times. The chain couples TRBV18 to TRBJ2-2, with D possibly matching TRBD1 (6 bases). Germline CDR1 and CDR2: KGHSH and LQKENI. This CDR3 is 15 amino acids long. The V gene lost 3 bases and the J gene lost 0 bases, with 8 bases spanning the gap. CDR3 nucleotide sequence: TGTGCCAGCTCACCGCGACAGGCGAACACCGGGGAGCTGTTTTTT. This sequence encodes CASSPRQANTGELFF.

V and J are TRBV4-1 and TRBJ1-1, with 9 bases fitting TRBD1. Germline lookup yields CDR1 MGHRA and CDR2 YSYEKL. The CDR3 is 15 amino acids. Unmatched junction bases numbered 5, after V lost 5 bases and J lost 1 base. Here the CDR3 DNA reads TGCGCCAGCAGCGCACAGGGGGCCGGGAACACTGAAGCTTTCTTT. Translation: CASSAQGAGNTEAFF.

With respect to this clonotype: The germline gene is not matched at one end of the junction; a read error may be the cause. The gene calls are TRBV2 and TRBJ1-5, with D hard to call. CDR1 and CDR2 from the germline V gene are SNHLY and FYNNEI. The length of the CDR3 is 13 residues. CDR3 in DNA: TGTGCCAGCAGGGAAGACATCGGTCAGCCCCAGCATTTT. It encodes CASREDIGQPQHF.

The V and J genes are TRBV11-1 and TRBJ1-6; 7 bases are a match to TRBD1. Germline CDR1 SGHAT, CDR2 FQDESV (reference sequence). The CDR3 spans 16 residues. The trim removed 3 bases at V and 5 bases at J, leaving 7 bases unmatched. This chain's CDR3 is CASSFQGGDNNSPLHF. The CDR3 coding sequence is TGTGCCAGCAGCTTCCAGGGGGGCGATAATAATTCACCCCTCCACTTT.

The CDR3, as DNA: TGCAGTGCTAGAGATCGGGGACAGGGGACGAACTATGGCTACACCTTC. As protein: CSARDRGQGTNYGYTF. The chain employs TRBV20-1 and TRBJ1-2; 10 bases fit TRBD1. The CDR3 contains 16 residues. Germline V gene lookup returns CDR1 DFQATT and CDR2 SNEGSKA (reference sequence). Unmatched junction bases numbered 6, after V lost 0 bases and J lost 2 bases.

The chain combines TRBV5-1 with TRBJ1-1; tentatively, D is TRBD1 (5 bases). The CDR3 is made up of 16 amino acids. V gave up 0 bases and J gave up 0 bases, with 12 bases separating them. Germline CDR1 SGHRS, CDR2 YFSETQ. The CDR3 region has the DNA TGCGCCAGCAGCTTGGAAGGCCCAGGGATGAACACTGAAGCTTTCTTT. It is translated as CASSLEGPGMNTEAFF.

This clonotype occurred many times. CDR3 bases: TGTGCCAGCAGCTCCCTAGTCACAGATACGCAGTATTTT. Encoded protein: CASSSLVTDTQYF. The chain is built from TRBV7-6 and TRBJ2-3; D remains ambiguous. The CDR3 contains 13 residues. CDR1 is SGHVS, CDR2 FNYEAQ, per germline. V gave up 4 bases and J gave up 2 bases, with 7 bases separating them.

This clonotype was detected only a few times. The J gene is TRBJ1-1, the V gene TRBV15; 8 bases are a match to TRBD1. The V segment lost 4 bases and the J segment 1 base; nucleotides outside the gene matches: 5. Germline lookup yields CDR1 LNHNV and CDR2 YYDKDF (reference sequence). The CDR3 length is 15 residues. Here the CDR3 DNA reads TGTGCCACCAGCAAACGACAGGGGAGGAACACTGAAGCTTTCTTT. It codes for CATSKRQGRNTEAFF.

This clonotype showed up just a few times. In DNA, the CDR3 is TGTGCCAGCAGCTTAAATGGGTACAATGAGCAGTTCTTC. It encodes CASSLNGYNEQFF. This rearrangement joins TRBV7-2 to TRBJ2-1; D gene ambiguous. Trimming shortened V by 2 bases and J by 4 bases, and 6 bases separated the two germline ends. The germline V gene has CDR1 SGHTA and CDR2 FQGNSA. CDR3 length equals 13 residues.

This clonotype came up many times. The chain combines TRBV21-1 with TRBJ2-1; the table calls TRBD1, which could not be checked here. TRBV21-1 is marked as a pseudogene. There are 13 residues in the CDR3. The CDR3 DNA is TGTGCCAGCAGCCAAGTGAGGGGGCATGAGCAGTTCTTC. This codes for CASSQVRGHEQFF.